This T cell receptor (beta chain) comes out of a study of regulatory T cells in long-lasting Graves disease. Stated time point: newly diagnosed GD, antithyroid drugs for less than 3 months. PBMC RNA was the source of the TCR library. Study conclusions and caveats: The researchers studied only peripheral blood, not thyroid tissue.

Ten or more counts support this clonotype. Its antigen remains unidentified. The CDR3 covers 16 residues. The V gene lost 1 base and the J gene lost 0 bases, with 10 bases spanning the gap. Per the germline V gene, CDR1 is LGHDT and CDR2 is YNNKEL (reference sequence). CDR3-region Arm-PCR and iRepertoire HTBI primers produced the TCR beta libraries. In the authors' workflow: Analysis of the samples identified about 62 TRBV and 14 TRBJ segments. TCRdb called the multiplex PCR reads again in MiXCR, with one record for every CDR3 protein. Clone size and V and J calls follow TCRdb, not the original study. The repertoire holds over 450,000 distinct CDR3 sequences, 12% seen once, with about 8.3% in the top ten. The same data also went into a second study, on T cells in Graves' hyperthyroidism and ophthalmopathy.

The rearrangement uses TRBV3-1 and TRBJ2-1; D is ambiguous. This sequence originates from a woman in her twenties or thirties with Graves disease. The sample in question was peripheral blood mononuclear cells (PBMCs), obtained at new diagnosis, from a patient treated with antithyroid drugs. The CDR3 here is CASSQATALSYNEQFF. CDR3 in DNA: TGTGCCAGCAGCCAAGCCACCGCACTCTCCTACAATGAGCAGTTCTTC.